One sample yielded the 4 T cell receptor beta chains listed below, sequenced in a study of Graves' ophthalmopathy and Graves' hyperthyroidism. The sequenced template was RNA, covering the TCR beta CDR3 region. Scientists carried out first-round RT-PCR using HTBI primers and then a second-round multiplex PCR. TCRdb reprocessed the multiplex PCR reads with MiXCR, giving one entry per CDR3 protein. The sample comprises 600,000 to 650,000 distinct CDR3 sequences, 20% to 25% of which are singletons, and approximately 7.7% rests with the top ten. The specimen sequenced was peripheral blood. These receptors came from a woman aged 18 to 35 with stable Graves' hyperthyroidism. Some clones in this sample may be carry-over from other donors' samples.

This clonotype showed up many times. This chain connects TRBV5-1 to TRBJ1-2; D may be TRBD1 (5 bases). Germline values: CDR1 SGHRS, CDR2 YFSETQ. Trimming shortened V by 0 bases and J by 10 bases, and 16 bases separated the two germline ends. CDR3 length equals 14 residues. For the CDR3, the DNA is TGCGCCAGCAGCTTGGGGGGGTGGAACGGCGACTACACCTTC. It translates to CASSLGGWNGDYTF.

This chain joins TRBV11-2 and TRBJ2-2; tentatively, D is TRBD1 or TRBD2 (5 bases each). Trimming took off 4 bases at V and 6 bases at J, with 15 bases between the two ends. Germline V gene data show CDR1 as SGHAT and CDR2 as FQNNGV. The CDR3 extends over 15 amino acids. In DNA form, the CDR3 reads TGTGCCAGCAGCTCGAATAAGGGACGCGCCGGGGAGCTGTTTTTT. Translating gives CASSSNKGRAGELFF.

The chain recombines TRBV28 with TRBJ2-7; a possible D gene is TRBD2 (5 bases). The CDR3 sequence is 13 residues long. V lost 3 bases to trimming and J lost 4 bases, with 10 bases between them. CDR1 is MDHEN, CDR2 SYDVKM, per germline. Here the CDR3 reads CASSFMGGYEQYF. CDR3 sequence (DNA): TGTGCCAGCAGTTTTATGGGCGGGTACGAGCAGTACTTC. Complete variable domain (other parts from reference TRBV28 and TRBJ2-7): DVKVTQSSRYLVKRTGEKVFLECVQDMDHENMFWYRQDPGLGLRLIYFSYDVKMKEKGDIPEGYSVSREKKERFSLILESASTNQTSMYLCASSFMGGYEQYFGPGTRLTVT.

In its sample, this clonotype was seen many times. This chain joins TRBV5-1 and TRBJ2-7; 7 nucleotides line up with TRBD2. The CDR3 totals 17 residues. From germline, CDR1 is SGHRS and CDR2 YFSETQ. V lost 0 bases and J lost 3; bases outside the gene matches: 12. The CDR3 is CASSLGGRRESIYEQYF. In DNA form, the CDR3 reads TGCGCCAGCAGCTTGGGGGGGAGGCGGGAGTCAATCTACGAGCAGTACTTC.